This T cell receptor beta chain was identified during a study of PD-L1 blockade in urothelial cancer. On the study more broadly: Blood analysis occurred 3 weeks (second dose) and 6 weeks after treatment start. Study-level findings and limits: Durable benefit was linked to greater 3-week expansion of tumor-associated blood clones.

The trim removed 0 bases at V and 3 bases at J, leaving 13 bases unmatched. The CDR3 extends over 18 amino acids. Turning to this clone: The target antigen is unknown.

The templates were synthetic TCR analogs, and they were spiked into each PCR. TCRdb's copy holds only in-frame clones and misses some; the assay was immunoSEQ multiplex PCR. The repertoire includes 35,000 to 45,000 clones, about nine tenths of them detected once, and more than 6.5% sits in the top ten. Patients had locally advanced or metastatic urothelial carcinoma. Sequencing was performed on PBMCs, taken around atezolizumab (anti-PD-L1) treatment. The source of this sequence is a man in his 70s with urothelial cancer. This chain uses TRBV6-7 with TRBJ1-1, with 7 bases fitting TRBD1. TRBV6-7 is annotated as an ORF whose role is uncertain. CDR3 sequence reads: CASSYSSSARQGDTEAFF. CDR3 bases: TGTGCCAGCAGTTACTCCTCTTCGGCTAGGCAGGGGGACACTGAAGCTTTCTTT.